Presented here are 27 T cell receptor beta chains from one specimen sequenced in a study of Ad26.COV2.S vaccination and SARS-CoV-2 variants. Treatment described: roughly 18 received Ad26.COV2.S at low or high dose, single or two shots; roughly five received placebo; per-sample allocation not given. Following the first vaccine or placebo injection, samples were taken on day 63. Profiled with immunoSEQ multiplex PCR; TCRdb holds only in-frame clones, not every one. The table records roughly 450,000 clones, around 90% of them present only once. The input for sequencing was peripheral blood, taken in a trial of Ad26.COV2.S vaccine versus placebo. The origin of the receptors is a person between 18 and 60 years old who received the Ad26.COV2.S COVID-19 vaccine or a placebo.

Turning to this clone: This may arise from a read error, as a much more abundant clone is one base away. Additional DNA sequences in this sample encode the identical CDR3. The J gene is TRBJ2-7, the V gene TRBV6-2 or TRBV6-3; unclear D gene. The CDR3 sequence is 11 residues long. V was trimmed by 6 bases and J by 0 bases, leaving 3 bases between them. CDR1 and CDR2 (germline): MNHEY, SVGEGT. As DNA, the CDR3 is TGTGCCAGCAGCCACTCCTACGAGCAGTACTTC. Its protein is CASSHSYEQYF.

The CDR3 DNA reads TGTGCCAGCAGTTTTTCCCAGACTAGCGGGAACCTCTACGAGCAGTACTTC. It yields the protein CASSFSQTSGNLYEQYF. V is TRBV28 and J is TRBJ2-7; 11 nucleotides agree with TRBD2. CDR3 size: 17 residues. V lost 3 bases, J lost 3 bases, and 10 bases stayed unmatched. CDR1 is MDHEN, CDR2 SYDVKM, per germline.

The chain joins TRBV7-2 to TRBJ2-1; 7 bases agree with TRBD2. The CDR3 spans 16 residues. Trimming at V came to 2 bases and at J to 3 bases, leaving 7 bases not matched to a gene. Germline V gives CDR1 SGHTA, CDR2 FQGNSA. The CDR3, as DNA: TGTGCCAGCAGCTTATCGGTGGGAGGGTTCTACAATGAGCAGTTCTTC. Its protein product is CASSLSVGGFYNEQFF. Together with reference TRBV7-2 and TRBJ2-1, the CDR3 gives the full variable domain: GAGVSQSPSNKVTEKGKDVELRCDPISGHTALYWYRQSLGQGLEFLIYFQGNSAPDKSGLPSDRFSAERTGGSVSTLTIQRTQQEDSAVYLCASSLSVGGFYNEQFFGPGTRLTVL.

The CDR3 loop reads CASSTTVADTQYF. In DNA, the CDR3 is TGTGCCAGTAGTACCACAGTGGCAGATACGCAGTATTTT. The chain is built from TRBV19 and TRBJ2-3, with D unclear. The CDR3 loop spans 13 amino acids. Germline-derived CDR1 and CDR2 are LNHDA and SQIVND (reference sequence). V shed 4 bases and J shed 4 bases, with 9 bases lying between them.

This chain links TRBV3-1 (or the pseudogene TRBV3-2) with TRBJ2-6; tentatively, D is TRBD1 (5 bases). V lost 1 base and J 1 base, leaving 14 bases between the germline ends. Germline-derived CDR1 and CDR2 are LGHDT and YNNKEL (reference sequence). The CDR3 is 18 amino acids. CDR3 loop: CASSQGAQGWSGANVLTF. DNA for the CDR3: TGTGCCAGCAGCCAAGGCGCCCAGGGATGGTCTGGGGCCAACGTCCTGACTTTC.

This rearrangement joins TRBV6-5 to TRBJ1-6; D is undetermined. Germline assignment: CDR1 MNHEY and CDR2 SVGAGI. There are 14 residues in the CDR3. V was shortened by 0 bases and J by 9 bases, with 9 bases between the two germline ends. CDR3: CASSYSIRVSPLHF. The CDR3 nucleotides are TGTGCCAGCAGTTACTCGATAAGGGTTTCACCCCTCCACTTT.

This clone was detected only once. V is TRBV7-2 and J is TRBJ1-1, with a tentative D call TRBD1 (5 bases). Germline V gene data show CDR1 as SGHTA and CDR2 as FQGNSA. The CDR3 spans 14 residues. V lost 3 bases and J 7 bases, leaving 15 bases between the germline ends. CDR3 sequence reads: CASSFLPGHSEAFF. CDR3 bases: TGTGCCAGCAGCTTCCTTCCTGGACACAGTGAAGCTTTCTTT.

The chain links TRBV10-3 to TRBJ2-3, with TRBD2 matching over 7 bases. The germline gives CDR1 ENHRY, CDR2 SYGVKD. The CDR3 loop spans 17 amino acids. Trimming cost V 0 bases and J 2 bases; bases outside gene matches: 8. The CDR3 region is CAISESGEGSFTDTQYF. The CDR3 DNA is TGTGCCATCAGTGAGTCCGGGGAGGGGAGTTTCACAGATACGCAGTATTTT.

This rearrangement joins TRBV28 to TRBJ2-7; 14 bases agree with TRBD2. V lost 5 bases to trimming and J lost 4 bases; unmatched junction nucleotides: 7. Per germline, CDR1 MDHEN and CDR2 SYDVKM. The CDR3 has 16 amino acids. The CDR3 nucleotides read TGTGCCAGCAGTACGGGGACTAGCGGGAGTCGGTACGAGCAGTACTTC. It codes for CASSTGTSGSRYEQYF.

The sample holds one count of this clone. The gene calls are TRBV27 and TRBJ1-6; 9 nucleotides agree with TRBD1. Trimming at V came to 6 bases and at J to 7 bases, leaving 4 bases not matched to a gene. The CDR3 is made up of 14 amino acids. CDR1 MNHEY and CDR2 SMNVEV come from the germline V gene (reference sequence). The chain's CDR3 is CASSRQGGNSPLHF. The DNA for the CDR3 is TGTGCCAGCAGCCGACAGGGGGGCAATTCACCCCTCCACTTT.

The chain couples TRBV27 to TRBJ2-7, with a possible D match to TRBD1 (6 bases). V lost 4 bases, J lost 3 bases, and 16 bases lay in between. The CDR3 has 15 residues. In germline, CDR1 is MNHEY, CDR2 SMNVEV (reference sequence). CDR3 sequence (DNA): TGTGCCAGCAGTTCATGGACAGCTATCAGCTACGAGCAGTACTTC. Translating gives CASSSWTAISYEQYF.

The CDR3: CASSFQGVGETQYF. DNA for the CDR3: TGTGCCAGCAGCTTCCAGGGAGTAGGGGAGACCCAGTACTTC. This chain uses TRBV7-2 with TRBJ2-5; D possibly uses TRBD1 or TRBD2 (5 bases each). CDR1 SGHTA and CDR2 FQGNSA come from the germline V gene. V was pared by 3 bases and J by 5 bases, with 13 bases between. The CDR3 is 14 residues long.

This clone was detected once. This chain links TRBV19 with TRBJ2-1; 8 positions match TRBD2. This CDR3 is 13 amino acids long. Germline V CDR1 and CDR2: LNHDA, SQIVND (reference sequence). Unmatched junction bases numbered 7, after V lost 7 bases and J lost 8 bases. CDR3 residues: CASTQRENYEQFF. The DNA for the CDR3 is TGTGCCAGTACTCAGCGGGAGAACTATGAGCAGTTCTTC.

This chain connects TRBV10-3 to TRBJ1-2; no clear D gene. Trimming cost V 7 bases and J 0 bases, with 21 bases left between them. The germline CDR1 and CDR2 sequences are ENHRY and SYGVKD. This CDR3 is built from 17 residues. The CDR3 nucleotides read TGTGCCATCACCCCTGGCCCTCGTTTGGGGTCTAACTATGGCTACACCTTC. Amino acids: CAITPGPRLGSNYGYTF.

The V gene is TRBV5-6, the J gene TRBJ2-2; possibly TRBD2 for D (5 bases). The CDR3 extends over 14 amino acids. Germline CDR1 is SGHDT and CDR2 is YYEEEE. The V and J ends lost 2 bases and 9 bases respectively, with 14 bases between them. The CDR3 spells CASSLKEEPRELFF. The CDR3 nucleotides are TGTGCCAGCAGCTTAAAGGAGGAGCCGAGGGAGCTGTTTTTT.

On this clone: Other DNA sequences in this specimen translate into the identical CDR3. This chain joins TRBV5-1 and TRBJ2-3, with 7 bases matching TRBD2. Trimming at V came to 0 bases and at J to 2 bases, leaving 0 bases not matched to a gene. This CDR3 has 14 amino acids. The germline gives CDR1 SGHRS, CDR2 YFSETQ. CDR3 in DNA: TGCGCCAGCAGCTTGGGACTAGCCACAGATACGCAGTATTTT. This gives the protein CASSLGLATDTQYF.

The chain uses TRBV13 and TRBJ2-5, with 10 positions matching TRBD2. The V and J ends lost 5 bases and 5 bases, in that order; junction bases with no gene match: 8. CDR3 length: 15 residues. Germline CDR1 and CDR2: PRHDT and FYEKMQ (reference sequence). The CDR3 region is CASSRDGLAEETQYF. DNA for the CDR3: TGTGCCAGCAGCCGAGACGGACTAGCGGAGGAGACCCAGTACTTC.

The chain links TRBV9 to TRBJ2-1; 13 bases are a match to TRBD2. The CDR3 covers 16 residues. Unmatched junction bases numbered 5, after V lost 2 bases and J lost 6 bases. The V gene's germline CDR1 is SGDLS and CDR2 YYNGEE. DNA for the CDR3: TGTGCCAGCAGCGTCACCGGGACTAGCGGGGCCAATGAGCAGTTCTTC. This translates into CASSVTGTSGANEQFF.

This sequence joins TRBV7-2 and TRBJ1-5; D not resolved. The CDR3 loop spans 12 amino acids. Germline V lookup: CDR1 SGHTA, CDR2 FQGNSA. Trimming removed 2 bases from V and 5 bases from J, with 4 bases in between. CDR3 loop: CASSLNDQPQHF. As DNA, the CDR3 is TGTGCCAGCAGCTTAAATGATCAGCCCCAGCATTTT.

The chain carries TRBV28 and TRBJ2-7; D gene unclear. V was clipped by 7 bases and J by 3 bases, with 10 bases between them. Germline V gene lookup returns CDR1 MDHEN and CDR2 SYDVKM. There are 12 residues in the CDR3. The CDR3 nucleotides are TGTGCCAGCAATCTCGGTGTCTACGAGCAGTACTTC. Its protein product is CASNLGVYEQYF.

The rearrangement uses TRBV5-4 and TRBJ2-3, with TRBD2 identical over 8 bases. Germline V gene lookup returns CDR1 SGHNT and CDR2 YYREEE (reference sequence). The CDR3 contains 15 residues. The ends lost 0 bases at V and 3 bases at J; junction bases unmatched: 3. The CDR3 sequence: CASSLDERETDTQYF. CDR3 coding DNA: TGTGCCAGCAGCTTGGATGAGCGGGAGACAGATACGCAGTATTTT.

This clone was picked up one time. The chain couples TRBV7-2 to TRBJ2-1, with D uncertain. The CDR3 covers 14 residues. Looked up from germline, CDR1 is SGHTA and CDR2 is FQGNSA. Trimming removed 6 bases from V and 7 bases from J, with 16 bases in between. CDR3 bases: TGTGCCAGCAGTCATACCTCCCTGCCAAATGAGCAGTTCTTC. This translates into CASSHTSLPNEQFF.

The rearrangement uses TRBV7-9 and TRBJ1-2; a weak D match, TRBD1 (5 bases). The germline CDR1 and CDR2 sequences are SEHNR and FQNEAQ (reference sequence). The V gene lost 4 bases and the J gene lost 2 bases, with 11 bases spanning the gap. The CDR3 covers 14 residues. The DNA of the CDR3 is TGTGCCAGCAGCTCGACAGAGACAAACTATGGCTACACCTTC. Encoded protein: CASSSTETNYGYTF.

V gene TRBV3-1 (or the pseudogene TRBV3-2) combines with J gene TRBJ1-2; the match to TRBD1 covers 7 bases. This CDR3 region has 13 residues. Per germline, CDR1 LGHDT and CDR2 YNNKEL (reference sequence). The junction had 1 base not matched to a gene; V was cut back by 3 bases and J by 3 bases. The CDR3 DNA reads TGTGCCAGCAGCCACGGGACAGACTATGGCTACACCTTC. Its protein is CASSHGTDYGYTF.

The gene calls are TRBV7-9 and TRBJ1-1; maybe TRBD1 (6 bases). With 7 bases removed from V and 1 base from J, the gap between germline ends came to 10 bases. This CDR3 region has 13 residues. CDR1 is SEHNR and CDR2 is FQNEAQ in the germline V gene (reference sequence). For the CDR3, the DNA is TGTGCCAGCAAAAGGACAGAGAACACTGAAGCTTTCTTT. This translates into CASKRTENTEAFF.

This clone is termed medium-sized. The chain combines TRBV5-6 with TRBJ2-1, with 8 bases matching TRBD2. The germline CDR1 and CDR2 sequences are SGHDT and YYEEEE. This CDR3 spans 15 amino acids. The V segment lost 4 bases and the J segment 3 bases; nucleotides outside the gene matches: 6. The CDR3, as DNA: TGTGCCAGCAGCCCCACGGGAGGGTACTACAATGAGCAGTTCTTC. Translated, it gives CASSPTGGYYNEQFF.

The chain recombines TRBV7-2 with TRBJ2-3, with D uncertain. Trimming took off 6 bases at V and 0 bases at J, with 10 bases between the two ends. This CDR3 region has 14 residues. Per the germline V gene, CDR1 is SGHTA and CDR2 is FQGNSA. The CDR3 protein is CASSPQYSTDTQYF. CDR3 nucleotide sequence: TGTGCCAGCAGTCCGCAATATAGCACAGATACGCAGTATTTT. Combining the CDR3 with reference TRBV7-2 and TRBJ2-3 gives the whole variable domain GAGVSQSPSNKVTEKGKDVELRCDPISGHTALYWYRQSLGQGLEFLIYFQGNSAPDKSGLPSDRFSAERTGGSVSTLTIQRTQQEDSAVYLCASSPQYSTDTQYFGPGTRLTVL.